The present T cell receptor (beta chain) was sequenced within a study of beta chain features in type 1 diabetes. Study-level points and caveats: Patients' naive, central memory and Treg TCRB repertoires seemed closer to one another than those of healthy donors. High TCR expression in some cells could lead to their over-representation in cDNA sequencing.

Germline-derived CDR1 and CDR2 are SGHRS and YFSETQ. V lost 0 bases, J lost 10 bases, and 3 bases stayed unmatched. This CDR3 comprises 14 residues. Sorting that relied on CD45RO/CCR7/CD25/CD127/CD95/CD27 yielded CD4+ naive, central memory, regulatory and stem cell-like memory cells. Sorted populations all exceeded 95% purity. This clone has a handful of counts. The antigen is unknown. All of the isolated RNA was reverse transcribed, so expressed TCRB transcripts were sequenced. Sequenced by immunoSEQ multiplex PCR; TCRdb stores in-frame clones only, minus some. The table has some 220,000 clones, around 9.9% seen once.

The sequenced sample was central memory CD4+ T cells from blood. The sequence derives from a man between 18 and 29 years old in good health. The chain employs TRBV5-1 and TRBJ2-1; 11 bases are a match to TRBD2. The CDR3 reads CASSLGLAGSEQFF. The CDR3 coding sequence is TGCGCCAGCAGCTTGGGACTAGCGGGAAGCGAGCAGTTCTTC.